These 31 T cell receptor beta chains originate from one sample sequenced in a study of cytomegalovirus exposure and HLA in healthy donors. Primers: 60 Vbeta forward and 13 Jbeta reverse. TCRdb's copy holds only in-frame clones and misses some; the assay was immunoSEQ multiplex PCR. Here the sample spans 120,000 to 150,000 clones, roughly 87% being singletons. Sequencing used PBMCs. All receptors come from a man aged 30 to 45 in good health and CMV-seropositive.

The rearrangement links TRBV30 to TRBJ2-2; D is ambiguous. CDR1 is GTSNPN and CDR2 is SVGIG in the germline V gene (reference sequence). V dropped 4 bases and J dropped 3 bases, with 6 bases sitting between them. This CDR3 is 12 amino acids long. CDR3 residues: CAWIRYTGELFF. For the CDR3, the DNA is TGTGCCTGGATCAGATACACCGGGGAGCTGTTTTTT.

The rearrangement uses TRBV23-1 and TRBJ2-5, with 9 bases matching TRBD1. TRBV23-1 is an open reading frame whose function is uncertain. V shed 0 bases and J 7 bases; nucleotides not matched to a gene: 9. The CDR3 runs 16 residues. The CDR3 loop reads CASSQSRQGVDGTQYF. The CDR3 nucleotides read TGCGCCAGCAGTCAATCTCGACAGGGGGTTGACGGGACCCAGTACTTC.

There are a few counts of this clone. DNA of the CDR3: TGTGCCAGCAGCGGACAGGGGAATCAGCCCCAGCATTTT. Its protein product is CASSGQGNQPQHF. The V call is TRBV7-6, the J call TRBJ1-5; TRBD1 matches at 9 bases. CDR1 is SGHVS, CDR2 FNYEAQ, per germline. Trimming cost V 5 bases and J 4 bases; bases outside gene matches: 0. The CDR3 is made up of 13 amino acids.

The chain recombines TRBV7-9 with TRBJ1-1; D remains unclear. The germline V gene has CDR1 SEHNR and CDR2 FQNEAQ (reference sequence). The CDR3 contains 14 residues. With 3 bases removed from V and 2 bases from J, the gap between germline ends came to 10 bases. The CDR3 loop is CASSFQVENTEAFF. DNA of the CDR3: TGTGCCAGCAGCTTCCAGGTTGAAAACACTGAAGCTTTCTTT.

V and J are TRBV2 and TRBJ2-1; 10 bases fit TRBD2. Germline-derived CDR1 and CDR2 are SNHLY and FYNNEI. The CDR3 length is 18 residues. V dropped 4 bases and J dropped 4; count of bases not matched to a gene: 13. The CDR3 protein is CASSVSPFTSGIYNEQFF. The CDR3 DNA is TGTGCCAGCAGTGTATCCCCCTTTACTAGCGGGATTTACAATGAGCAGTTCTTC.

This rearrangement joins TRBV5-1 to TRBJ2-6, with TRBD1 matching over 11 bases. The V gene end was trimmed by 6 bases and the J gene end by 0 bases; junction bases not matched to a gene: 20. The CDR3 loop spans 22 amino acids. CDR1 is SGHRS and CDR2 is YFSETQ in the germline V gene. CDR3: CASTQNSPVRTGGASGANVLTF. CDR3 nucleotide sequence: TGCGCCAGCACCCAAAATTCTCCGGTGAGGACAGGGGGCGCCTCTGGGGCCAACGTCCTGACTTTC.

The chain recombines TRBV5-1 with TRBJ1-1, with 7 bases fitting TRBD1. Trimming cost V 4 bases and J 4 bases; bases outside gene matches: 16. Per the germline V gene, CDR1 is SGHRS and CDR2 is YFSETQ. This CDR3 contains 17 residues. The chain's CDR3 is CASSPGTEDFSGTEAFF. As DNA, the CDR3 is TGCGCCAGCAGCCCCGGGACAGAAGATTTCTCGGGCACTGAAGCTTTCTTT.

This clone was detected once. The chain couples TRBV28 to TRBJ1-6; perhaps TRBD1 as D (5 bases). The CDR3 consists of 12 residues. CDR1 is MDHEN and CDR2 is SYDVKM in the germline V gene. Trimming cost V 6 bases and J 8 bases, with 8 bases left between them. The CDR3 region has the DNA TGTGCCAGCAGCCACAGGCATTCACCCCTCCACTTT. This translates into CASSHRHSPLHF.

The gene calls are TRBV7-2 and TRBJ2-4, with 8 bases identical to TRBD2. CDR3 length: 15 residues. With 5 bases clipped from V and 6 bases from J, the junction kept 9 bases outside the gene matches. Germline-derived CDR1 and CDR2 are SGHTA and FQGNSA. The CDR3 reads CASSPGRVEGNIQYF. The CDR3 DNA follows: TGTGCCAGCAGCCCCGGGAGGGTCGAGGGAAACATTCAGTACTTC.

This clone was picked up one time. The chain links TRBV6-6 to TRBJ2-3; possible D gene TRBD2, 7 bases. This CDR3 contains 16 residues. V gave up 5 bases and J gave up 4 bases, with 19 bases separating them. The germline gives CDR1 MNHNY, CDR2 SVGAGI (reference sequence). CDR3 DNA: TGTGCCAGCAGTACCACGGGGGGCCCCGCCGCAGATACGCAGTATTTT. Translating it yields CASSTTGGPAADTQYF.

The genes are TRBV15 and TRBJ1-1; D not resolved. The CDR3 is 12 amino acids. Germline CDR1 reads LNHNV; CDR2 reads YYDKDF (reference sequence). Trimming took off 3 bases at V and 3 bases at J, with 5 bases between the two ends. DNA for the CDR3: TGTGCCACCAGCAGGGTAGACACTGAAGCTTTCTTT. Protein: CATSRVDTEAFF.

The chain employs TRBV5-4 and TRBJ2-3; 7 bases fit TRBD1. Per the germline V gene, CDR1 is SGHNT and CDR2 is YYREEE (reference sequence). V was clipped by 1 base and J by 3 bases; unmatched bases: 5. This CDR3 contains 15 residues. Here the CDR3 reads CASSLPGQSTDTQYF. In nucleotides, the CDR3 is TGTGCCAGCAGCTTGCCGGGACAGTCGACAGATACGCAGTATTTT.

V and J are TRBV4-1 and TRBJ2-4; D perhaps matches TRBD2 (6 bases). Trimming removed 3 bases at V and 6 bases at J, with 15 bases between. Germline V lookup: CDR1 MGHRA, CDR2 YSYEKL. The CDR3 is made up of 15 amino acids. The CDR3 here is CASSQFVYSGNIQYF. In DNA form, the CDR3 reads TGCGCCAGCAGCCAGTTTGTATATAGCGGAAACATTCAGTACTTC.

This clone has just a few counts. The chain couples TRBV25-1 to TRBJ2-3, with 9 bases aligning to TRBD2. Germline lookup yields CDR1 MGHDK and CDR2 SYGVNS. Trimming took 5 bases from V and 2 from J; bases not matched to a gene: 14. This CDR3 is built from 18 residues. The CDR3 DNA reads as TGTGCCAGCAGTTCTGGTAGGGCTAGCGGGGATCCCACAGATACGCAGTATTTT. It is translated as CASSSGRASGDPTDTQYF. The entire variable domain, with the rest obtained from reference TRBV25-1 and TRBJ2-3, is as follows: EADIYQTPRYLVIGTGKKITLECSQTMGHDKMYWYQQDPGMELHLIHYSYGVNSTEKGDLSSESTVSRIRTEHFPLTLESARPSHTSQYLCASSSGRASGDPTDTQYFGPGTRLTVL.

Concerning this clone: Other DNA sequences of this sample code for an identical CDR3. The gene calls are TRBV10-3 and TRBJ2-7; no reliable D call. CDR1 and CDR2 (germline): ENHRY, SYGVKD. The V end lost 3 bases, the J end lost 6 bases, and 6 bases lay between the germline ends. CDR3 size: 11 residues. The CDR3 spells CAISDGGEQYF. CDR3 in DNA: TGTGCCATCAGTGACGGCGGCGAGCAGTACTTC.

Only a few counts were recorded for this clone. This sequence joins TRBV28 and TRBJ2-7, with D tentatively TRBD2 (5 bases). The CDR3 is made up of 13 amino acids. V lost 6 bases to trimming and J lost 2 bases, with 11 bases between them. Looked up from germline, CDR1 is MDHEN and CDR2 is SYDVKM. The DNA of the CDR3 is TGTGCCAGCAGCCGTAGCGCTCCCTACGAGCAGTACTTC. Residues: CASSRSAPYEQYF.

This chain joins TRBV5-6 and TRBJ2-5; 7 nucleotides agree with TRBD2. This CDR3 is built from 18 residues. V shed 1 base, J shed 4 bases, and the junction held 16 bases outside the gene matches. Germline CDR1 reads SGHDT; CDR2 reads YYEEEE. CDR3 region: CASSLFGRGSEGGETQYF. As DNA, the CDR3 is TGTGCCAGCAGCTTGTTCGGGCGGGGGAGTGAGGGAGGAGAGACCCAGTACTTC.

The chain has TRBV5-5 and TRBJ2-7, with TRBD1 matching 7 bases. The germline CDR1 and CDR2 sequences are SGHKS and YYEKEE (reference sequence). Trimming took 4 bases from V and 3 from J; bases not matched to a gene: 7. CDR3 length equals 14 residues. CDR3 nucleotides: TGTGCCAGCAGCCAAAGCAGGGGGTACTACGAGCAGTACTTC. It is translated as CASSQSRGYYEQYF.

V gene TRBV29-1 combines with J gene TRBJ1-2; weak D call: TRBD1 (6 bases). Germline lookup yields CDR1 SQVTM and CDR2 ANQGSEA. The CDR3 has 12 amino acids. The V gene lost 8 bases and the J gene lost 3 bases, with 13 bases spanning the gap. The CDR3 is CSIKGGDYGYTF. The CDR3 DNA reads as TGCAGCATAAAAGGGGGGGACTATGGCTACACCTTC. The complete variable domain, with remaining parts taken from reference TRBV29-1 and TRBJ1-2, reads SAVISQKPSRDICQRGTSLTIQCQVDSQVTMMFWYRQQPGQSLTLIATANQGSEATYESGFVIDKFPISRPNLTFSTLTVSNMSPEDSSIYLCSIKGGDYGYTFGSGTRLTVV.

This chain joins TRBV5-6 and TRBJ1-6; possible D gene TRBD1, 6 bases. Trimming shortened V by 2 bases and J by 1 base, and 10 bases separated the two germline ends. Per germline, CDR1 SGHDT and CDR2 YYEEEE. The CDR3 runs 16 residues. This chain's CDR3 is CASSLQGGSYNSPLHF. CDR3 nucleotide sequence: TGTGCCAGCAGCTTACAGGGCGGTTCCTATAATTCACCCCTCCACTTT.

The rearrangement links TRBV4-3 to TRBJ1-5; D ambiguous. CDR1 and CDR2 from the germline V gene are LGHNA and YSLEER. V gave up 0 bases and J gave up 8 bases, with 14 bases separating them. The CDR3 has 15 residues. The CDR3 reads CASSQDRGFQEPQHF. CDR3 nucleotides: TGCGCCAGCAGCCAAGATCGAGGTTTTCAAGAGCCCCAGCATTTT.

The J gene is TRBJ2-6, the V gene TRBV5-5; no firm D call. Germline values: CDR1 SGHKS, CDR2 YYEKEE (reference sequence). V was clipped by 1 base and J by 0 bases, with 8 bases between them. CDR3 length: 16 residues. CDR3 nucleotide sequence: TGTGCCAGCAGCTTGCTTTTCAGCTCTGGGGCCAACGTCCTGACTTTC. Translated, it gives CASSLLFSSGANVLTF.

V and J are TRBV7-9 and TRBJ2-7, with a possible D match to TRBD2 (5 bases). The germline CDR1 and CDR2 sequences are SEHNR and FQNEAQ (reference sequence). CDR3 length equals 13 residues. V was trimmed by 3 bases and J by 0 bases, leaving 6 bases between them. The CDR3 DNA sequence: TGTGCCAGCAGCTTCGGGGACTCCTACGAGCAGTACTTC. Its translation: CASSFGDSYEQYF.

This chain links TRBV7-6 with TRBJ2-3; 9 bases line up with TRBD1. The CDR3 spans 19 residues. V was clipped by 1 base and J by 1 base; unmatched bases: 12. CDR1 is SGHVS and CDR2 is FNYEAQ in the germline V gene. The CDR3 DNA follows: TGTGCCAGCAGCTTAGATTCGCCGGGACAGGGAGGACGCACAGATACGCAGTATTTT. It translates to CASSLDSPGQGGRTDTQYF.

CDR3 residues: CASSDQGARSTEAFF. The CDR3 DNA sequence: TGTGCCAGCAGTGATCAAGGGGCAAGGAGCACTGAAGCTTTCTTT. The J gene is TRBJ1-1, the V gene TRBV25-1; perhaps TRBD1 as D (5 bases). The V gene lost 3 bases and the J gene lost 4 bases, with 15 bases spanning the gap. The CDR3 is made up of 15 amino acids. CDR1 is MGHDK, CDR2 SYGVNS, per germline.

The V gene is TRBV27, the J gene TRBJ1-1; perhaps TRBD1 as D (5 bases). Between the trimmed V and J ends, which lost 3 bases and 5 bases, there was a span of 10 bases. CDR1 and CDR2 (germline): MNHEY, SMNVEV (reference sequence). There are 13 residues in the CDR3. Here the CDR3 reads CASSLGGGTEAFF. CDR3 nucleotides: TGTGCCAGCAGTTTGGGCGGGGGAACTGAAGCTTTCTTT.

The CDR3 DNA is TGTGCCGGACAGACCGGGACAGGGTTCGCCGGGGAGCTGTTTTTT. Translated: CAGQTGTGFAGELFF. The chain has TRBV28 and TRBJ2-2; 9 nucleotides agree with TRBD1. Per the germline V gene, CDR1 is MDHEN and CDR2 is SYDVKM. V was pared by 11 bases and J by 6 bases, with 13 bases of the junction left unmatched. The CDR3 has 15 residues.

V is TRBV7-2 and J is TRBJ2-3, with D maybe TRBD1 (5 bases). Trimming stripped 4 bases from V and 4 bases from J, with 18 bases between. The V gene's germline CDR1 is SGHTA and CDR2 FQGNSA. This CDR3 is 16 amino acids long. The CDR3 sequence is CASSSTPLGDADTQYF. CDR3 DNA: TGTGCCAGCAGCTCCACTCCCTTAGGGGATGCAGATACGCAGTATTTT.

The V and J genes are TRBV16 and TRBJ2-7; 8 bases line up with TRBD2. The CDR3 has 15 amino acids. Germline CDR1 and CDR2: KGHSY and FQNENV. The ends lost 2 bases at V and 2 bases at J; junction bases unmatched: 5. CDR3 sequence reads: CASSQGTRDTYEQYF. CDR3 DNA sequence: TGTGCCAGCAGCCAAGGGACTAGGGACACCTACGAGCAGTACTTC. The full variable domain, in which reference TRBV16 and TRBJ2-7 provide the parts outside the CDR3, is GEEVAQTPKHLVRGEGQKAKLYCAPIKGHSYVFWYQQVLKNEFKFLISFQNENVFDETGMPKERFSAKCLPNSPCSLEIQATKLEDSAVYFCASSQGTRDTYEQYFGPGTRLTVT.

As to this clone: The same CDR3 also results from other DNA sequences found in this sample. V and J are TRBV6-1 and TRBJ1-2; 7 bases are shared with TRBD1. CDR1 is MNHNS and CDR2 is SASEGT in the germline V gene. This CDR3 is built from 13 residues. Germline trimming cut 1 base from V and 4 bases from J; bases unmatched to any gene: 0. The CDR3 DNA is TGTGCCAGCAGTGAAGGACAGGGCTATGGCTACACCTTC. Translated: CASSEGQGYGYTF.

The V and J genes are TRBV6-5 and TRBJ1-4; TRBD1 agrees at 7 bases. Germline lookup yields CDR1 MNHEY and CDR2 SVGAGI. Trimming took 0 bases from V and 7 from J; bases not matched to a gene: 5. The CDR3 runs 15 residues. This CDR3 is CASSYSRQGAEKLFF. The CDR3 nucleotides read TGTGCCAGCAGTTACTCGAGACAGGGCGCTGAAAAACTGTTTTTT.